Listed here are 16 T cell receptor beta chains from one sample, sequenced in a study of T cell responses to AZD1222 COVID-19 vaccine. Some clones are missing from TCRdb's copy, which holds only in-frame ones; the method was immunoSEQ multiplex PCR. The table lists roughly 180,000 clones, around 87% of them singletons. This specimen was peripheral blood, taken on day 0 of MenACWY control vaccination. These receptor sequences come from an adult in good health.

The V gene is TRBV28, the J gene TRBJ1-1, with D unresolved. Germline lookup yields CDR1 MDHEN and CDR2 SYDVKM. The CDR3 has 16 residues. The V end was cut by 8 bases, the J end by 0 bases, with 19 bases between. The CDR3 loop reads CASSLADVFMNTEAFF. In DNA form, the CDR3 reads TGTGCCAGCTCCCTAGCGGACGTTTTCATGAACACTGAAGCTTTCTTT.

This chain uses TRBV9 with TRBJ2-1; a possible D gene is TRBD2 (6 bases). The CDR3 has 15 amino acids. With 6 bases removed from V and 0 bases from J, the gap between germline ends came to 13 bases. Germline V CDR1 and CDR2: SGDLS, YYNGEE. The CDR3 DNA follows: TGTGCCAGCACTCTCGGGGGTAGCTCCTACAATGAGCAGTTCTTC. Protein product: CASTLGGSSYNEQFF.

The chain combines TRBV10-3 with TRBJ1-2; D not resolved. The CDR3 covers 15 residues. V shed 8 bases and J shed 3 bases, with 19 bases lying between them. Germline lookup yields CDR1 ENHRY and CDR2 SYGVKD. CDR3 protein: CAIGARAQGDYGYTF. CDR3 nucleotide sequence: TGTGCCATCGGAGCCCGGGCCCAAGGTGACTATGGCTACACCTTC.

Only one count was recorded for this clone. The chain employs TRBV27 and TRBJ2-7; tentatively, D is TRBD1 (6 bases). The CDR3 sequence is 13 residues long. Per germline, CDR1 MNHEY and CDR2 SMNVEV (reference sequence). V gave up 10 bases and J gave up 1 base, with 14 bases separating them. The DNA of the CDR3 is TGTGCCACCCGGACAGCTCCTTCCTACGAGCAGTACTTC. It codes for CATRTAPSYEQYF.

The DNA of the CDR3 is TGCAGCGTTGAAGATCCCGACCAATTAGAGGGCTACACCTTC. Residues: CSVEDPDQLEGYTF. The gene calls are TRBV29-1 and TRBJ1-2; D gene ambiguous. Germline CDR1 and CDR2: SQVTM and ANQGSEA. CDR3 size: 14 residues. Trimming took 0 bases from V and 8 from J, leaving 16 bases between them.

CDR3 region: CSVDIQGADYTF. DNA for the CDR3: TGCAGCGTTGATATTCAGGGGGCGGACTACACCTTC. This chain links TRBV29-1 with TRBJ1-2; the match to TRBD1 covers 8 bases. V shed 3 bases and J 10 bases; nucleotides not matched to a gene: 7. The CDR3 sequence is 12 residues long. The germline gives CDR1 SQVTM, CDR2 ANQGSEA.

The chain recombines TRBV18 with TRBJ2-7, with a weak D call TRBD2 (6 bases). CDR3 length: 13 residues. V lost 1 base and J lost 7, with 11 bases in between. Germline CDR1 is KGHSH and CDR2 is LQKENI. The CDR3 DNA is TGTGCCAGCTCACCACGGGACTTCGGGGAGCAGTACTTC. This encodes CASSPRDFGEQYF.

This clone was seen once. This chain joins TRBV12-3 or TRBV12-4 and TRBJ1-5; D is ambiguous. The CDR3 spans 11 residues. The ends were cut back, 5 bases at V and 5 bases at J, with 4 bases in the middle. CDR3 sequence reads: CASSLYQPQHF. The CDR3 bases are TGTGCCAGCAGTCTCTATCAGCCCCAGCATTTT.

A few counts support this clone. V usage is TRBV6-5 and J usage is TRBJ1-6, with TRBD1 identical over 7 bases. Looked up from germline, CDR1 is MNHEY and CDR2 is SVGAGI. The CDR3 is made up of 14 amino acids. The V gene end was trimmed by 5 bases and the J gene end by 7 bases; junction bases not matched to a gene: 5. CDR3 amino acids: CASSTRDSNSPLHF. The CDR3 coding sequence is TGTGCCAGCAGTACCCGGGACAGCAATTCACCCCTCCACTTT.

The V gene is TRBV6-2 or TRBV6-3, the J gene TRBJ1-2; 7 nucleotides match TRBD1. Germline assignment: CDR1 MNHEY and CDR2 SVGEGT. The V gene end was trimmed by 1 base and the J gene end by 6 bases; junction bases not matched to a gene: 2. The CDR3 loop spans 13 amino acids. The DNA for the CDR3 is TGTGCCAGCAGTTACTTTCAGGGGGATGGCTACACCTTC. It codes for CASSYFQGDGYTF.

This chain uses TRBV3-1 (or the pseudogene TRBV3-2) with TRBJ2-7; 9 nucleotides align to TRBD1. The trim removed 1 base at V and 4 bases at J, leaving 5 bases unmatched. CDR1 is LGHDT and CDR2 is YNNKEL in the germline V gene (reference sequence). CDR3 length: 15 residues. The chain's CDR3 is CASSQGTGAMYEQYF. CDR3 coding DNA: TGTGCCAGCAGCCAAGGGACAGGGGCGATGTACGAGCAGTACTTC.

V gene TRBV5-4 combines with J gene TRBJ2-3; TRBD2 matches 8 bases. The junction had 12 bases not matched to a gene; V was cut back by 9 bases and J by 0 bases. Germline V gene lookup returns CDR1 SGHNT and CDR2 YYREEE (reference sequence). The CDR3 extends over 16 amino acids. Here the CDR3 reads CATQRGRAVSTDTQYF. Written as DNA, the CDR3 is TGTGCCACACAGCGGGGGCGGGCCGTTAGCACAGATACGCAGTATTTT.

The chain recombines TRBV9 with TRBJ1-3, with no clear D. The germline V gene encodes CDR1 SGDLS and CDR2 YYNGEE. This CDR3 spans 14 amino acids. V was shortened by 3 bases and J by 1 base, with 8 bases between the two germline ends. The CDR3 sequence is CASSGRQSGNTIYF. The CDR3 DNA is TGTGCCAGCAGCGGACGGCAATCTGGAAACACCATATATTTT.

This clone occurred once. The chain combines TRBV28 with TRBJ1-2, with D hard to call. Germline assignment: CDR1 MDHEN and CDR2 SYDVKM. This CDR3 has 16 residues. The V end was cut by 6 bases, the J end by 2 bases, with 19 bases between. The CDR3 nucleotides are TGTGCCAGCAGACAACACCGACGGCCAACCAACTATGGCTACACCTTC. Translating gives CASRQHRRPTNYGYTF.

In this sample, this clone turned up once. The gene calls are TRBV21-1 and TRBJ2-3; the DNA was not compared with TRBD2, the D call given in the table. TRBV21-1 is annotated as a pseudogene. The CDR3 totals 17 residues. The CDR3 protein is CASSAPTGVESTDTQYF. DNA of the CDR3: TGTGCCAGCAGCGCCCCGACGGGGGTCGAGAGCACAGATACGCAGTATTTT.

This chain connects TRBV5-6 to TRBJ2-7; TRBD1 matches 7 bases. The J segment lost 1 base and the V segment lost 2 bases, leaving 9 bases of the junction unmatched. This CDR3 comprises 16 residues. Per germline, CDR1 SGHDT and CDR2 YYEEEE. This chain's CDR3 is CASSFYATGSSYEQYF. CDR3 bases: TGTGCCAGCAGCTTTTATGCGACAGGGAGTTCCTACGAGCAGTACTTC.